This TCR beta chain was sequenced in a study of OX40 agonist ivuxolimab in advanced cancers. Repertoires were generated with immunoSEQ multiplex PCR, while TCRdb's copy carries only in-frame clones and drops some. Among tens of thousands of clones, 80% to 90% were seen once, and the ten largest hold roughly 2.1%. Findings of the study overall: In a subset of nonresponders, normalized T-cell clonal expansion was also low.

The CDR3 is 13 residues long. CDR1 and CDR2 (germline): WSHSY, SAAADI. V lost 3 bases and J lost 6, with 12 bases in between. As for this clone: Antigen unknown.

The receptor comes from an adult with an advanced solid tumor such as melanoma, head and neck, liver or kidney cancer. Source: CD4+ or CD8+ T cells sorted from blood, taken in a trial of the OX40 agonist ivuxolimab. J is TRBJ2-7 and V is TRBV10-2, with unresolved D. The CDR3 DNA sequence: TGCGCCAGCAGTGATACCAGCCCGGGCGAGCAGTACTTC. As protein: CASSDTSPGEQYF.